The clone carrying this TCR beta chain was seen ten or more times. This sample was included in a study of molecular identifiers for immune sequencing clone quantification. The CDR3 contains 13 residues. V lost 6 bases to trimming and J lost 3 bases, with 12 bases between them. Looked up from germline, CDR1 is SGHVS and CDR2 is FNYEAQ. Each library that profiled naive CD8 cells came from roughly 20,000 to 1,000,000 sorted cells with 10%, 30% or 50% RNA. Naive CD8 T cells underwent sorting with the CD8+CD4-CCR7+CD45RA+ definition. Previously described methods with listed TCR primers produced the bulk TCR libraries. TCRdb analysed the PCR reads with MiXCR anew, one entry per CDR3 protein. The sample lists about 60,000 distinct CDR3 sequences; roughly a fifth were seen once.

This receptor was identified in a human donor in good health. Some libraries in this study had Jurkat cell RNA spiked in. Sequencing was done on a sample of naive CD8+ T cells from blood, with Jurkat cell RNA spiked in. The subset denotes: FACS-sorted CD8+CD4-CCR7+CD45RA+ naive T cells. This chain links TRBV7-6 with TRBJ2-7, with D perhaps TRBD1 (5 bases). CDR3 protein: CASSSNQGYEQYF. The CDR3 coding sequence is TGTGCCAGCAGTTCAAACCAGGGCTACGAGCAGTACTTC.